Shown below are 19 T cell receptor beta chains from a single sample sequenced in a study of blood T cell repertoires in COVID-19. Using immunoSEQ multiplex PCR, the repertoire was profiled, and TCRdb retains in-frame clones only, with some absent. The sample gives nearly 55,000 clones, roughly three quarters of which show up once; 15% is in the top ten. The sample consisted of peripheral blood. These receptors originate from a human donor with active or convalescent COVID-19. The donor label of this sample is uncertain.

V is TRBV5-8 and J is TRBJ1-4, with D perhaps TRBD1 (5 bases). The CDR3 spans 14 residues. CDR1 SGHTS and CDR2 YDEGEE come from the germline V gene. The V and J ends lost 4 bases and 8 bases respectively, with 15 bases between them. The CDR3 DNA reads TGTGCCAGCAGCCCGGGTGGACATTCCGAAAAACTGTTTTTT. Protein: CASSPGGHSEKLFF.

CDR3 bases: TGTGCCAGCAGCTTAACTGACTCCTACGAGCAGTACTTC. This gives the protein CASSLTDSYEQYF. The chain joins TRBV7-2 to TRBJ2-7; D remains ambiguous. The germline gives CDR1 SGHTA, CDR2 FQGNSA. Trimming took 2 bases from V and 0 from J, leaving 5 bases between them. This CDR3 comprises 13 residues.

By proportion, this clone is medium-sized. The chain combines TRBV5-1 with TRBJ2-7; 9 positions match TRBD1. V lost 1 base and J lost 4; bases outside the gene matches: 9. Germline assignment: CDR1 SGHRS and CDR2 YFSETQ. The CDR3 covers 16 residues. CDR3 residues: CASSLTLGTGMYEQYF. CDR3 nucleotides: TGCGCCAGCAGCTTGACCCTGGGGACAGGGATGTACGAGCAGTACTTC.

The chain is built from TRBV5-1 and TRBJ2-7; TRBD2 might be the D (5 bases). The CDR3 contains 14 residues. Trimming stripped 0 bases from V and 3 bases from J, with 10 bases between. CDR1 is SGHRS, CDR2 YFSETQ, per germline. This CDR3 is CASSLERGGYEQYF. As DNA, the CDR3 is TGCGCCAGCAGCTTGGAGCGCGGAGGCTACGAGCAGTACTTC. Filled out from reference TRBV5-1 and TRBJ2-7, the complete variable domain reads KAGVTQTPRYLIKTRGQQVTLSCSPISGHRSVSWYQQTPGQGLQFLFEYFSETQRNKGNFPGRFSGRQFSNSRSEMNVSTLELGDSALYLCASSLERGGYEQYFGPGTRLTVT.

The count of this clone is one. This rearrangement joins TRBV27 to TRBJ2-2, with 10 positions matching TRBD1. Per germline, CDR1 MNHEY and CDR2 SMNVEV (reference sequence). With 5 bases clipped from V and 6 bases from J, the junction kept 6 bases outside the gene matches. There are 15 residues in the CDR3. The CDR3 nucleotides are TGTGCCAGCAGTCGACAGGGGGCGCGAGCCGGGGAGCTGTTTTTT. It encodes CASSRQGARAGELFF.

The chain uses TRBV10-3 and TRBJ1-2, with a tentative D call TRBD1 (6 bases). The CDR3 extends over 15 amino acids. Germline V gene data show CDR1 as ENHRY and CDR2 as SYGVKD. V was cut by 5 bases and J by 6 bases, with 19 bases left in between. The CDR3 DNA reads TGTGCCATCAGTAGGGGGGGGCGTGCGGATAATGGCTACACCTTC. Translated, it gives CAISRGGRADNGYTF.

This rearrangement joins TRBV19 to TRBJ2-7; 9 positions match TRBD1. The CDR3 consists of 15 residues. The ends lost 2 bases at V and 5 bases at J; junction bases unmatched: 7. Germline CDR1 and CDR2: LNHDA and SQIVND (reference sequence). The CDR3 DNA sequence: TGTGCCAGTAGTATATATACTCGGACAGGGGACGAGCAGTACTTC. Its translation is CASSIYTRTGDEQYF.

The chain carries TRBV24-1 and TRBJ2-2; D remains ambiguous. Looked up from germline, CDR1 is KGHDR and CDR2 is SFDVKD. This CDR3 spans 17 amino acids. Trimming took off 0 bases at V and 2 bases at J, with 12 bases between the two ends. This chain's CDR3 is CATSDLRAPENTGELFF. The CDR3 coding sequence is TGTGCCACCAGTGATTTGCGAGCCCCCGAAAACACCGGGGAGCTGTTTTTT.

Here the CDR3 DNA reads TGTGCCTGGAACAGGGGGAGAAACATTCAGTACTTC. Translation gives CAWNRGRNIQYF. This chain joins TRBV30 and TRBJ2-4; 8 nucleotides align to TRBD1. With V trimmed by 4 bases and J by 6 bases, 2 bases remained unmatched. This CDR3 comprises 12 residues. Germline values: CDR1 GTSNPN, CDR2 SVGIG (reference sequence). Variable domain in full (rest from reference TRBV30 and TRBJ2-4): SQTIHQWPATLVQPVGSPLSLECTVEGTSNPNLYWYRQAAGRGLQLLFYSVGIGQISSEVPQNLSASRPQDRQFILSSKKLLLSDSGFYLCAWNRGRNIQYFGAGTRLSVL.

A single count supports this clone. The chain joins TRBV18 to TRBJ2-5, with 8 nucleotides matching TRBD1. J lost 4 bases, V lost 1 base, and 5 bases had no gene match. There are 15 residues in the CDR3. In germline, CDR1 is KGHSH, CDR2 LQKENI. The CDR3 DNA is TGTGCCAGCTCACCACTGGACAGGGTTGGAGAGACCCAGTACTTC. As protein: CASSPLDRVGETQYF.

The rearrangement uses TRBV11-3 and TRBJ2-1; 9 nucleotides match TRBD1. The germline gives CDR1 SGHNT, CDR2 YENEEA. There are 14 residues in the CDR3. Trimming at V came to 8 bases and at J to 5 bases, leaving 7 bases not matched to a gene. The DNA for the CDR3 is TGTGCCAGCCGTAGACAGGGGGAAAACAATGAGCAGTTCTTC. It encodes CASRRQGENNEQFF.

The chain combines TRBV18 with TRBJ1-1, with 11 bases lining up with TRBD1. CDR3 length equals 14 residues. Germline values: CDR1 KGHSH, CDR2 LQKENI. V gave up 3 bases and J gave up 6 bases; unmatched junction bases: 3. Here the CDR3 reads CASSPGQGVSEAFF. In nucleotides, the CDR3 is TGTGCCAGCTCACCGGGACAGGGGGTCTCTGAAGCTTTCTTT.

The V gene is TRBV19, the J gene TRBJ2-2; the D gene is possibly TRBD2 (5 bases). This CDR3 has 14 amino acids. Trimming shortened V by 9 bases and J by 1 base, and 12 bases separated the two germline ends. The germline V gene has CDR1 LNHDA and CDR2 SQIVND (reference sequence). The CDR3 nucleotides read TGTGCCAGCCTTCACCGGGGGAACACCGGGGAGCTGTTTTTT. It yields the protein CASLHRGNTGELFF. The variable domain in full, with the rest retrieved from reference TRBV19 and TRBJ2-2, is DGGITQSPKYLFRKEGQNVTLSCEQNLNHDAMYWYRQDPGQGLRLIYYSQIVNDFQKGDIAEGYSVSREKKESFPLTVTSAQKNPTAFYLCASLHRGNTGELFFGEGSRLTVL.

The gene calls are TRBV5-4 and TRBJ1-1; D is uncertain. Germline V gene lookup returns CDR1 SGHNT and CDR2 YYREEE (reference sequence). V lost 4 bases and J lost 5, with 12 bases in between. CDR3 length equals 13 residues. CDR3 region: CASSLGRRTEAFF. The DNA for the CDR3 is TGTGCCAGCAGCCTGGGGAGGAGGACTGAAGCTTTCTTT.

This sequence joins TRBV5-1 and TRBJ1-4; 10 nucleotides agree with TRBD1. Trimming took 4 bases from V and 2 from J; bases not matched to a gene: 5. The length of the CDR3 is 16 residues. The germline V gene encodes CDR1 SGHRS and CDR2 YFSETQ. CDR3 DNA: TGCGCCAGCAGCAGACAGGGGGCTGGTACTAATGAAAAACTGTTTTTT. The encoded protein is CASSRQGAGTNEKLFF. Full variable domain (rest looked up from reference TRBV5-1 and TRBJ1-4): KAGVTQTPRYLIKTRGQQVTLSCSPISGHRSVSWYQQTPGQGLQFLFEYFSETQRNKGNFPGRFSGRQFSNSRSEMNVSTLELGDSALYLCASSRQGAGTNEKLFFGSGTQLSVL.

The CDR3 region has the DNA TGCGCCAGCAGCTTGGGTCGCGACAGGGCCTATAATTCACCCCTCCACTTT. Protein sequence: CASSLGRDRAYNSPLHF. The chain carries TRBV5-1 and TRBJ1-6; 7 positions agree with TRBD1. Losses at the gene ends were 0 bases for V and 2 bases for J; bases not matched to a gene: 5. There are 17 residues in the CDR3. From germline, CDR1 is SGHRS and CDR2 YFSETQ.

The chain employs TRBV27 and TRBJ2-7, with a tentative D call TRBD1 (7 bases). Germline V gene data show CDR1 as MNHEY and CDR2 as SMNVEV (reference sequence). The CDR3 consists of 15 residues. Trimming stripped 4 bases from V and 2 bases from J, with 15 bases between. The CDR3 DNA is TGTGCCAGCAGTTCCCCAGGGGGGAACACCTACGAGCAGTACTTC. This sequence encodes CASSSPGGNTYEQYF.

The CDR3 is CASSFGTPDTQYF. CDR3 bases: TGTGCCAGCAGCTTCGGGACTCCCGATACGCAGTATTTT. The chain employs TRBV5-6 and TRBJ2-3, with D tentatively TRBD2 (6 bases). The germline V and J ends were trimmed by 2 bases and 6 bases, with 10 bases remaining between them. The CDR3 is made up of 13 amino acids. Germline CDR1 and CDR2: SGHDT and YYEEEE.

The J gene is TRBJ2-7, the V gene TRBV2; D ambiguous. The CDR3 is 16 amino acids. The V gene lost 8 bases and the J gene lost 2 bases, with 22 bases spanning the gap. Germline CDR1 SNHLY, CDR2 FYNNEI. CDR3 nucleotide sequence: TGTGCCAGCCCCCAATCCCCCGGGTCGCTTACCTACGAGCAGTACTTC. Translating gives CASPQSPGSLTYEQYF.